This T cell receptor (beta chain) emerged from a study of PD-L1 blockade in urothelial cancer. Overall study: Males with bladder-origin urothelial cancer constituted about nine tenths of the roughly 29 patients. At 3 weeks after treatment start (second dose) and again at 6 weeks, blood was analyzed. Researchers found blood samples held a median of roughly 140,000 T cells.

Per germline, CDR1 MNHEY and CDR2 SMNVEV (reference sequence). There are 15 residues in the CDR3. V was pared by 6 bases and J by 4 bases, with 10 bases of the junction left unmatched. Sequencing was performed with immunoSEQ multiplex PCR; in TCRdb, only in-frame clones are kept and a portion is missing. The data show about 80,000 clones, approximately 90% seen once. Study findings and constraints: TCR clonality was measured in pretreatment peripheral blood. Clonality below the median predicted better survival.

In regard to this clone: The target antigen is unknown.

This TCR was recovered from a woman in her 70s with urothelial cancer. The chain has TRBV27 and TRBJ2-7; 9 bases map to TRBD2. Sample: PBMCs, taken around atezolizumab (anti-PD-L1) treatment. As DNA, the CDR3 is TGTGCCAGCAGCTCCTCTAGCGGGACGGGGTACGAGCAGTACTTC. This translates into CASSSSSGTGYEQYF.